The T cell receptor (beta chain) described here comes from a study of T cell responses to AZD1222 COVID-19 vaccine. This CDR3 is 14 amino acids long. Deletions cut 1 base from V and 2 bases from J, with 8 bases between. Germline loops: CDR1 MGHRA, CDR2 YSYEKL. Produced via immunoSEQ multiplex PCR; TCRdb's table is partial and in-frame only. This sample carries 98,000 or so clones, over 75% of them seen once, and the ten largest clones take over 15%. Concerning this clone: Its target is not known.

General study points: Baseline testing showed seropositivity in only six AZD1222 recipients. CD4 TCRs covered the whole spike, strongest at regions 160-218 and 743-854.

The sequence derives from an adult in good health. This chain links TRBV4-1 with TRBJ1-1, with D hard to call. Sequenced material: peripheral blood, taken on day 0 of AZD1222 vaccination. The CDR3 nucleotides read TGCGCCAGCAGCCAAGGATATGTAAACACTGAAGCTTTCTTT. This sequence encodes CASSQGYVNTEAFF.